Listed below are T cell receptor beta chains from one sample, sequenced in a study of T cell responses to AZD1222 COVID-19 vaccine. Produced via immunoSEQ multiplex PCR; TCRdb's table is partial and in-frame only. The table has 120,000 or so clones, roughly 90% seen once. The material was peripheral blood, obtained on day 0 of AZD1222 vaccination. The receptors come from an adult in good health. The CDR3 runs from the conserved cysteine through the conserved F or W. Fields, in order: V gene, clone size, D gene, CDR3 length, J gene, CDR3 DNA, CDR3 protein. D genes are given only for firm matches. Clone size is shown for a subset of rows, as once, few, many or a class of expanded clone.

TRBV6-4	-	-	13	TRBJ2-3	TGTGCCAGCAGTGACACTAACACAGATACGCAGTATTTT	CASSDTNTDTQYF
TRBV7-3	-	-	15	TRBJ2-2	TGTGCCAGCAGCGCCGGGGACTTAACGACCGGGGAGCTGTTTTTT	CASSAGDLTTGELFF
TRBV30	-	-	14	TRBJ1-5	TGTGCCTGGAGTGTAACCTATTTGGGTCAGCCCCAGCATTTT	CAWSVTYLGQPQHF
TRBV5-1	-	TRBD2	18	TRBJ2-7	TGCGCCAGCAGCCCGGGACTAGCGGGAGAGTTGTCGGCCTACGAGCAGTACTTC	CASSPGLAGELSAYEQYF
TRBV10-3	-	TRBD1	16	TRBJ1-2	TGTGCCATCAGTGAGTCGCCTCGGGACAGACCCTATGGCTACACCTTC	CAISESPRDRPYGYTF
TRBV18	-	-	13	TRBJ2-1	TGTGCCAGCTCACCCGGATTGCAGGATGAGCAGTTCTTC	CASSPGLQDEQFF
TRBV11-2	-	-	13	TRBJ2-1	TGTGCCAGCAGCCTAGGGGGGGACAATGAGCAGTTCTTC	CASSLGGDNEQFF
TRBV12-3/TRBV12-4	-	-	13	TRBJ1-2	TGTGCCAGCAGTGTACGGGCAGGGCATGGCTACACCTTC	CASSVRAGHGYTF
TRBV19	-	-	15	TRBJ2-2	TGTGCCAGTAGTATAGACCCGTGGAACCCTGGGGAGCTGTTTTTT	CASSIDPWNPGELFF
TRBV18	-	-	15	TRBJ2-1	TGTGCCAGCTCACCCGGGAGACTCTCTTACAATGAGCAGTTCTTC	CASSPGRLSYNEQFF
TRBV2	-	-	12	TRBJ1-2	TGTGCCAGCAGTGTGGCGGTCTATGGCTACACCTTC	CASSVAVYGYTF
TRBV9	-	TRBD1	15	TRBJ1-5	TGTGCCAGCAGCACTGCCGGGACAGCTAATCAGCCCCAGCATTTT	CASSTAGTANQPQHF
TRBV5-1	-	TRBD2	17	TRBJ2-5	TGCGCCAGCAGCTTGTCTGGCCTAGCGGGAGACCAAGGAACCCAGTACTTC	CASSLSGLAGDQGTQYF
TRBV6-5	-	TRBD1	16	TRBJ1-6	TGTGCCAGCAGTTTCGGGACAGGGCGTATTAGTTCACCCCTCCACTTT	CASSFGTGRISSPLHF
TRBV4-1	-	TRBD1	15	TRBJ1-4	TGCGCCAGCAGCCAAGACGGGACAGGAAATGAAAAACTGTTTTTT	CASSQDGTGNEKLFF
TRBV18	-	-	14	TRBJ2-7	TGTGCCAGCCGCGCGGACTTATCAACCTACGAGCAGTACTTC	CASRADLSTYEQYF
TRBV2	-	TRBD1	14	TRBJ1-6	TGTGCCAGCAGTAAGGGACAGGGGAATTCACCCCTCCACTTT	CASSKGQGNSPLHF
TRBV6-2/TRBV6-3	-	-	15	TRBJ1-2	TGTGCCAGCAGTTACTTCAGAGGAACGGTATATGGCTACACCTTC	CASSYFRGTVYGYTF
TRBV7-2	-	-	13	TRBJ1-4	TGTGCCAGCAGCTTCGGGCGGCTTGAAAAACTGTTTTTT	CASSFGRLEKLFF
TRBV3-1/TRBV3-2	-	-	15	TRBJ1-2	TGTGCCAGCAGCCAAGATCCAGACAGCTACTATGGCTACACCTTC	CASSQDPDSYYGYTF
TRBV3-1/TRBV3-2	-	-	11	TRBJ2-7	TGTGCCAGCAGCCAGGCGAGCGAGCAGTACTTC	CASSQASEQYF
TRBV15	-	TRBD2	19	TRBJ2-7	TGTGCCACCAGCAGCCCCCTAGGTTTGGCGGGAGGTGTTGCCTACGAGCAGTACTTC	CATSSPLGLAGGVAYEQYF
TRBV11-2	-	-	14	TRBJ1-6	TGTGCCAGCAGCTTCGGGGGGAATAATTCACCCCTCCACTTT	CASSFGGNNSPLHF
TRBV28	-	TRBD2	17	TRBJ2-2	TGTGCCAGCAGTTTTACTAGCGGGAGGGGTGACACCGGGGAGCTGTTTTTT	CASSFTSGRGDTGELFF
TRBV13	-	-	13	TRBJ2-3	TGTGCCAGCAGCGCCCGGCGCACAGATACGCAGTATTTT	CASSARRTDTQYF
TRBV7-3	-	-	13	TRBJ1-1	TGTGCCAGCAGCTCCCATCTTAACACTGAAGCTTTCTTT	CASSSHLNTEAFF
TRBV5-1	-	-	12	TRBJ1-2	TGCGCCAGCAGCTTCCAAAACTATGGCTACACCTTC	CASSFQNYGYTF
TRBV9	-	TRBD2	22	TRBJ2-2	TGTGCCAGCAGCGCCGGGATTTCGGCCAGCGGGAGACCTTTTTCGAACACCGGGGAGCTGTTTTTT	CASSAGISASGRPFSNTGELFF
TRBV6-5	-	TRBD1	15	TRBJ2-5	TGTGCCAGCAGACCGGACAGGGGGTACCAAGAGACCCAGTACTTC	CASRPDRGYQETQYF
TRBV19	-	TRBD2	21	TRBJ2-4	TGTGCCAGTAGTATAGGTGCTTGGTGGCGGGAGACCACTTTAGCCAAAAACATTCAGTACTTC	CASSIGAWWRETTLAKNIQYF
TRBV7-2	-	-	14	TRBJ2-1	TGTGCCAGCAGCTTAGTTCGGGCAGGGTATGAGCAGTTCTTC	CASSLVRAGYEQFF
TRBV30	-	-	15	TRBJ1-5	TGTGCCTGGAGTGTAAGACGTTCGGGCAATCAGCCCCAGCATTTT	CAWSVRRSGNQPQHF
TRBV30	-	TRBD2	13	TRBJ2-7	TGTGCCTGGTCTGGGACTAGCGGCGGCGAGCAGTACTTC	CAWSGTSGGEQYF
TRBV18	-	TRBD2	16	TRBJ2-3	TGTGCCAGCTCATCGCTAGCGGGAGTGAGCACAGATACGCAGTATTTT	CASSSLAGVSTDTQYF
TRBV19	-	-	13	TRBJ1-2	TGTGCCAGTACTTTCGCCAGAAACTATGGCTACACTTTC	CASTFARNYGYTF
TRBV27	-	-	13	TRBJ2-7	TGTGCCAGGCTTGACCTCAGGGGTCGCGAGCAGTACTTC	CARLDLRGREQYF
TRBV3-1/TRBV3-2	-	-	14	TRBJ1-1	TGTGCCAGCAGCCCCACCTTGTTGAACACTGAAGCTTTCTTT	CASSPTLLNTEAFF
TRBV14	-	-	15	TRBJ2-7	TGTGCCAGCAGCCGAGGGGGGACCACCCCCTACGAGCAGTACTTC	CASSRGGTTPYEQYF
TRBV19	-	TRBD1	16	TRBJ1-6	TGTGCCAGTAGTATAGATTGGACAGGGGACCGTTCACCCCTCCACTTT	CASSIDWTGDRSPLHF
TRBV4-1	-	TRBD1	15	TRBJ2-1	TGCGCCAGCAGCCAACCCCCGACAGGGGGCTATGAGCAGTTCTTC	CASSQPPTGGYEQFF
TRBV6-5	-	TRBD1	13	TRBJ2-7	TGTGCCACTAAGGGACAGGCTCGCCACGAGCAGTACTTC	CATKGQARHEQYF
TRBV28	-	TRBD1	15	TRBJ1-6	TGTGCCAGCAGTTTAACGGCGACAGGGTCATCACCCCTCCACTTT	CASSLTATGSSPLHF
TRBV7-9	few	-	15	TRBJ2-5	TGTGCCAGCAGCTTAAGAGATGGACTGGTCGAGACCCAGTACTTC	CASSLRDGLVETQYF
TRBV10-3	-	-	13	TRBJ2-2	TGTGCCATCAGAACAGCGGGTACCGGGGAGCTGTTTTTT	CAIRTAGTGELFF
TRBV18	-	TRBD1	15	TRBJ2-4	TGTGCCAGCTCACCACCAGGACAGGGCAAAAACATTCAGTACTTC	CASSPPGQGKNIQYF
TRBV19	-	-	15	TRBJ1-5	TGTGCCAGTAGTTGGAGCAAGTATAGCAATCAGCCCCAGCATTTT	CASSWSKYSNQPQHF
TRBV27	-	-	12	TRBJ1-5	TGTGCCAGCAGTTTCGCTAATCAGCCCCAGCATTTT	CASSFANQPQHF
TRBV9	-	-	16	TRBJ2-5	TGTGCCAGCAGCACTACACCGGGACAAGGTCAAGAGACCCAGTACTTC	CASSTTPGQGQETQYF
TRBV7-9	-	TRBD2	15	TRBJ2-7	TGTGCCAGCAGCTTCGGGGGGGGCTTCGGCTACGAGCAGTACTTC	CASSFGGGFGYEQYF
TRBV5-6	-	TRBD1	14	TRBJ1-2	TGTGCCAGCAGCCCAAGTGGACAGGGGAGGCGCTACACCTTC	CASSPSGQGRRYTF
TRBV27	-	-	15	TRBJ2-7	TGTGCCAGCAGTTTTGATAGGGATAGGTCCTACGAGCAGTACTTC	CASSFDRDRSYEQYF
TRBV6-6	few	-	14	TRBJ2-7	TGTGCCAGCAGTTACGGGCAGGGAGGATACGAGCAGTACTTC	CASSYGQGGYEQYF
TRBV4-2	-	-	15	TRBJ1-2	TGTGCCAGCAGCCAAGAAGGTCTAATTAACTATGGCTACACCTTC	CASSQEGLINYGYTF